The present T cell receptor beta chain was sequenced within a study of cytomegalovirus exposure and HLA in healthy donors. Study results and caveats: Productive status was seen about 87% or about 30% of the time for most TCR beta V segments in an earlier analysis. 16,951 TCR beta sequences were associated with HLA alleles at 0.05 false discovery rate in a later analysis.

With respect to this clone: What it binds is unknown.

The PCR ran on 60 Vbeta and 13 Jbeta primers. Profiling relied on immunoSEQ multiplex PCR, and the TCRdb table lists in-frame clones only, not all of them. Of tens of thousands of clones listed, roughly 80% were seen once; the top ten hold 3.5% to 5.5%. CDR1 is SGDLS, CDR2 YYNGEE, per germline. The germline V and J ends were trimmed by 0 bases and 0 bases, with 11 bases remaining between them. The CDR3 contains 16 residues. This chain links TRBV9 with TRBJ2-3, with TRBD2 as a possible D gene (6 bases). This sequence was found in a man aged 35 to 55 in good health and CMV-seronegative. Material for sequencing was PBMCs. The CDR3 DNA reads TGTGCCAGCAGCGTAGTTCCGGGAGATAGCACAGATACGCAGTATTTT. Translated: CASSVVPGDSTDTQYF.